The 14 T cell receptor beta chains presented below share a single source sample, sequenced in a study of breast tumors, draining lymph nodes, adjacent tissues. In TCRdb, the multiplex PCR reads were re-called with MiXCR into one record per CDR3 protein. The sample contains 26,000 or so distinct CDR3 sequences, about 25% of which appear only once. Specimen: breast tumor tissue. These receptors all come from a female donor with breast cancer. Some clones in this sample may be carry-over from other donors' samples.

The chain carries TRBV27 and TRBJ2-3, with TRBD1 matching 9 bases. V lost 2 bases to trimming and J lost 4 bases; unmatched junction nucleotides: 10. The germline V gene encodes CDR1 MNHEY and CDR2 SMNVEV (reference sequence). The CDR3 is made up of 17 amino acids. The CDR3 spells CASSLEGTGWISDTQYF. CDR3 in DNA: TGTGCCAGCAGTTTAGAGGGGACAGGGTGGATTTCAGATACGCAGTATTTT.

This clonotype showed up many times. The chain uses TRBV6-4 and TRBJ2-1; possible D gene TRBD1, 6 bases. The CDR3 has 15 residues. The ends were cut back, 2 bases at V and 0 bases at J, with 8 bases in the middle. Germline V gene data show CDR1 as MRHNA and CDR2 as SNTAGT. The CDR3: CASSDQGGSYNEQFF. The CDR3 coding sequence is TGTGCCAGCAGTGACCAAGGGGGCTCCTACAATGAGCAGTTCTTC.

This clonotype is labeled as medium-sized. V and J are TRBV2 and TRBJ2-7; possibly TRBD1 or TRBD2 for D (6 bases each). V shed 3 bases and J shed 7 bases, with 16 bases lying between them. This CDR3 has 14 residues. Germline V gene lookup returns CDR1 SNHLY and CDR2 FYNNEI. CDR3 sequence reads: CASSDRGALNEQYF. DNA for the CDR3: TGTGCCAGCAGTGATAGGGGGGCACTTAATGAGCAGTACTTC.

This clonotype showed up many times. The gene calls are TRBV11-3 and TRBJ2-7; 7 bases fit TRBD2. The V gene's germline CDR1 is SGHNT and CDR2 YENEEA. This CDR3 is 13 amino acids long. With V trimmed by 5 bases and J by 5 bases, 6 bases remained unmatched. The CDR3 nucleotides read TGTGCCAGCAGCGCGCAGACTAGCCACGAGCAGTACTTC. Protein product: CASSAQTSHEQYF. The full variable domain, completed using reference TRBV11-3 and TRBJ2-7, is EAGVVQSPRYKIIEKKQPVAFWCNPISGHNTLYWYLQNLGQGPELLIRYENEEAVDDSQLPKDRFSAERLKGVDSTLKIQPAELGDSAVYLCASSAQTSHEQYFGPGTRLTVT.

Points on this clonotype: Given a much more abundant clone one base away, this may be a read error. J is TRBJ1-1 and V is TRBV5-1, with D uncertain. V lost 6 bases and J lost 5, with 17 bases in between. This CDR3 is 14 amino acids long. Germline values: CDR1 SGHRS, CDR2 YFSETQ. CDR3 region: CASIRNSGDTEAFF. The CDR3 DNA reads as TGCGCCAGCATTAGGAACTCCGGGGATACTGAAGCTTTCTTT. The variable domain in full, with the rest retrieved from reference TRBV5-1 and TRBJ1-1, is KAGVTQTPRYLIKTRGQQVTLSCSPISGHRSVSWYQQTPGQGLQFLFEYFSETQRNKGNFPGRFSGRQFSNSRSEMNVSTLELGDSALYLCASIRNSGDTEAFFGQGTRLTVV.

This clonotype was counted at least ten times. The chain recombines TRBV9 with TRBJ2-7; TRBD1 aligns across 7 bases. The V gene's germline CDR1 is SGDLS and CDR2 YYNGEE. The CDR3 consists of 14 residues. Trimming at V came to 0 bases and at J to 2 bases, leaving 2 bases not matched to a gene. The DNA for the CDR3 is TGTGCCAGCAGCGTAGGGCAGGGGGCCTACGAGCAGTACTTC. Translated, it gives CASSVGQGAYEQYF.

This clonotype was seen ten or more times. CDR3 bases: TGCGCCAGCAGCTTGGTAGGCATGGGGAATGAGCAGTTCTTC. Translating it yields CASSLVGMGNEQFF. The rearrangement joins TRBV5-1 to TRBJ2-1; D uncertain. Germline lookup yields CDR1 SGHRS and CDR2 YFSETQ. V was shortened by 0 bases and J by 7 bases, with 11 bases between the two germline ends. This CDR3 region has 14 residues.

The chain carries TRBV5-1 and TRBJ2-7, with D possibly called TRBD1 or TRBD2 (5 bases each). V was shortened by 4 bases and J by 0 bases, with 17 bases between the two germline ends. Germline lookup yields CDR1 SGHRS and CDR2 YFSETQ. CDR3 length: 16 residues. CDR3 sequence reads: CASSNYAAGTSYEQYV. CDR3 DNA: TGCGCCAGCAGCAACTACGCTGCAGGGACCTCCTACGAGCAGTACGTC.

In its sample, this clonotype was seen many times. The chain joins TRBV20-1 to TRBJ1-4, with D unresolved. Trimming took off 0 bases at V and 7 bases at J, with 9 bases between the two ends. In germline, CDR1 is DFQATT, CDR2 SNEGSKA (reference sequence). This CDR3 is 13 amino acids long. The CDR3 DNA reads TGCAGTGCTAGAGATCTGTCGTCTGAAAAACTGTTTTTT. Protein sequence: CSARDLSSEKLFF.

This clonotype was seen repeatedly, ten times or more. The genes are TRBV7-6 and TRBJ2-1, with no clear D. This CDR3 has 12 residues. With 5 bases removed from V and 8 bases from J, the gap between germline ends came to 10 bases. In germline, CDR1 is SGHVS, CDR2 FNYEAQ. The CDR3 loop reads CASSPIADEQFF. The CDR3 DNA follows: TGTGCCAGCAGCCCCATCGCGGATGAGCAGTTCTTC.

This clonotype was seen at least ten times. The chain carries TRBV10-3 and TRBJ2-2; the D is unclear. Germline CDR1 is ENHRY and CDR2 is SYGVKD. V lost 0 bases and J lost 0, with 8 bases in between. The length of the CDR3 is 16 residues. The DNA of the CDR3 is TGTGCCATCAGTGAGTCATCCAGGTCGAACACCGGGGAGCTGTTTTTT. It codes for CAISESSRSNTGELFF.

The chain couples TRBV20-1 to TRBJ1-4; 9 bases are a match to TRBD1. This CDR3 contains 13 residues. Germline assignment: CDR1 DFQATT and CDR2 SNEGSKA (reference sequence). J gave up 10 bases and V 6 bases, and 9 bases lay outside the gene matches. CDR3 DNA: TGCAGTGCCCCTAGGACAGGGGAGGTAAAACTGTTTTTT. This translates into CSAPRTGEVKLFF.

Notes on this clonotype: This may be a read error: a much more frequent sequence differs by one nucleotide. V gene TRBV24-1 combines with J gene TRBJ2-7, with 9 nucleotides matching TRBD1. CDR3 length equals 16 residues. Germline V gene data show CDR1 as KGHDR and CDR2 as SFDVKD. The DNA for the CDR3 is TGTGCCACCAGTGATTTCTCCGGGACAGGGTTGTACGAGCGGTACTTC. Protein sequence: CATSDFSGTGLYERYF.

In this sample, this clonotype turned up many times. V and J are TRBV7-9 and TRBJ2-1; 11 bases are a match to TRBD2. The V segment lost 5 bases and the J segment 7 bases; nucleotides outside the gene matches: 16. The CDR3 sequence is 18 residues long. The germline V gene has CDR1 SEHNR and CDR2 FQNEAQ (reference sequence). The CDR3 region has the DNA TGTGCCAGCAGCGGGCGGCCACTAGCGGGAGTTTTATGGAATGAGCAGTTCTTC. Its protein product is CASSGRPLAGVLWNEQFF.